This T cell receptor (beta chain) was recorded in a study of blood T cells in healthy people across ages. Study-wide background: For every two T cells, template switching captured about one barcoded beta molecule. Findings of the study overall: Long-lived and aged donors differed, with more naive CD4+ cells and higher diversity in the long-lived. Roughly linear declines in TCR beta diversity per million T cells occurred with age.

As to this clonotype: Its antigen is not identified.

This CDR3 has 14 residues. Trimming at V came to 4 bases and at J to 9 bases, leaving 8 bases not matched to a gene. Looked up from germline, CDR1 is SGHRS and CDR2 is YFSETQ. It was with a sample-barcoded 5' primer and a J-beta primer mix that a second PCR of about 6 to 11 cycles was run. TCRdb passed the 5' RACE reads through MiXCR, listing each CDR3 protein once. The table shows 920,000 or so distinct CDR3 sequences, with 40% to 45% occurring only once. The source material was blood. This rearrangement joins TRBV5-1 to TRBJ2-1; 9 nucleotides agree with TRBD1. This clonotype originated in a woman aged 60 to 75 in good health. The CDR3 region is CASSIDRGYGEQFF. CDR3 DNA sequence: TGCGCCAGCAGCATCGACAGGGGGTATGGTGAGCAGTTCTTC. The full variable domain, completed using reference TRBV5-1 and TRBJ2-1, is KAGVTQTPRYLIKTRGQQVTLSCSPISGHRSVSWYQQTPGQGLQFLFEYFSETQRNKGNFPGRFSGRQFSNSRSEMNVSTLELGDSALYLCASSIDRGYGEQFFGPGTRLTVL.